Listed below are T cell receptor beta chains from one sample, sequenced in a study of cytomegalovirus exposure and HLA in healthy donors. TCRdb's table, derived via immunoSEQ multiplex PCR, lists solely in-frame clones and lacks some. The sample shows fewer than 150,000 clones, under 80% of them seen only once. The sequencing sample was made of PBMCs. These receptors were collected from a woman in her forties or fifties in good health and CMV-seropositive. The CDR3 runs from the conserved cysteine through the conserved F or W. A D gene is named only where the DNA matches it firmly. Not every row has a clone size; where given, it reads once, few, many or a size class.

TRBV29-1	TRBJ2-3	NA	NA	TGCAGCGTCGACCAAAACAGGGATACGCAGTATTTT	CSVDQNRDTQYF
TRBV5-4	TRBJ2-5	NA	NA	TGTGCCAGCAGCTTGGGTCTACAGGGAGAGGAGACCCAGTACTTC	CASSLGLQGEETQYF
TRBV18	TRBJ2-3	NA	NA	TGTGCCAGCTCACCACCCGCAGGGGCTCCCACAGATACGCAGTATTTT	CASSPPAGAPTDTQYF
TRBV5-1	TRBJ1-1	NA	NA	TGCGCCAGCAGCTTGGCGTCGGGGGTTGGCACTGAAGCTTTCTTT	CASSLASGVGTEAFF
TRBV6-4	TRBJ1-1	NA	NA	TGTGCCAGCACCAACGGAGGGATGACTGAAGCTTTCTTT	CASTNGGMTEAFF
TRBV19	TRBJ2-1	once	TRBD2	TGTGCCAGTAGTCTCCGGGGGCGGGGGGTGAATGAGCAGTTCTTC	CASSLRGRGVNEQFF
TRBV5-1	TRBJ2-5	NA	NA	TGCGCCAGCAGCGCGGGACTTTTAGAGACCCAGTACTTC	CASSAGLLETQYF
TRBV10-3	TRBJ2-7	NA	TRBD2	TGTGCCATCAGCTCCGGGGGGGCCTCCTCTGACGAGCAGTACTTC	CAISSGGASSDEQYF
TRBV19	TRBJ1-4	once	NA	TGTGCCAGTAGTCGAACAGGGAACTCTGAAAAACTGTTTTTT	CASSRTGNSEKLFF
TRBV25-1	TRBJ2-1	NA	TRBD2	TGTGCCAGCAGTGAAGGCGGGAGGGCCTCCGTTGAGCAGTTCTTC	CASSEGGRASVEQFF
TRBV6-1	TRBJ2-7	NA	TRBD2	TGTGCCAGCAGTGAAAGCGGGGGGACCTACGAGCAGTACTTC	CASSESGGTYEQYF
TRBV10-3	TRBJ2-3	NA	TRBD2	TGTGCCATCAGTGAGCGGGGACTAGCGGGAGATACGCAGTATTTT	CAISERGLAGDTQYF
TRBV6-4	TRBJ2-7	NA	TRBD1	TGTGCCAGCAGTACCTACCAAAAAACCTGGACAGGATACCCGCCCTACGAGCAGTACTTC	CASSTYQKTWTGYPPYEQYF
TRBV10-3	TRBJ2-3	NA	NA	TGTGCCATCAGTGTAGCAAATACGCAGTATTTT	CAISVANTQYF
TRBV4-3	TRBJ2-1	NA	NA	TGCGCCAGCAGCCAAGATATGGCTAGTTCCTACAATGAGCAGTTCTTC	CASSQDMASSYNEQFF
TRBV5-6	TRBJ2-7	NA	TRBD1	TGTGCCAGCAGCTCCGGGACAGGGGTTTACGAGCAGTACTTC	CASSSGTGVYEQYF
TRBV5-4	TRBJ2-7	NA	NA	TGTGCCAGCAGCTTTAGTGACACTTCCTACGAGCAGTACTTC	CASSFSDTSYEQYF
TRBV5-1	TRBJ2-3	NA	NA	TGCGCCAGCAGCTTGGAGCGGACCGCAGATACGCAGTATTTT	CASSLERTADTQYF
TRBV7-2	TRBJ2-7	NA	TRBD2	TGTGCCAGCAGCTGGGGGACTAGCGGGAGGGACCTCTACGAGCAGTACTTC	CASSWGTSGRDLYEQYF
TRBV15	TRBJ1-1	once	TRBD1	TGTGCCACCGCCGGGACAGGGGTCACTGAAGCTTTCTTT	CATAGTGVTEAFF
TRBV7-2	TRBJ2-7	NA	TRBD2	TGTGCCAGCACCGGGACCAGCTTGAGCGGGAACGAGCAGTACTTC	CASTGTSLSGNEQYF
TRBV11-2	TRBJ1-5	NA	NA	TGTGCCAGCAGCGAGAAAATTGGTGATCAGCCCCAGCATTTT	CASSEKIGDQPQHF
TRBV18	TRBJ2-2	NA	NA	TGTGCCAGCTCACCGGGGGCGGAGAACACCGGGGAGCTGTTTTTT	CASSPGAENTGELFF
TRBV4-1	TRBJ1-4	few	TRBD1	TGCGCCAGCAGCGAACCGGGACAGGGTACTGAAAAACTGTTTTTT	CASSEPGQGTEKLFF
TRBV5-1	TRBJ1-6	few	TRBD1	TGCGCCAGCAGCCCGCGATGGGACAGGGATTCACCCCTCCACTTT	CASSPRWDRDSPLHF
TRBV5-1	TRBJ1-2	NA	NA	TGCGCCAGCAGCGGGGATCAGGCGGGTGGCTACACCTTC	CASSGDQAGGYTF
TRBV27	TRBJ1-1	NA	TRBD1	TGTGCCAGCAGACCCATACTACCGGGACAGGGGCAGGGTGAAGCTTTCTTT	CASRPILPGQGQGEAFF